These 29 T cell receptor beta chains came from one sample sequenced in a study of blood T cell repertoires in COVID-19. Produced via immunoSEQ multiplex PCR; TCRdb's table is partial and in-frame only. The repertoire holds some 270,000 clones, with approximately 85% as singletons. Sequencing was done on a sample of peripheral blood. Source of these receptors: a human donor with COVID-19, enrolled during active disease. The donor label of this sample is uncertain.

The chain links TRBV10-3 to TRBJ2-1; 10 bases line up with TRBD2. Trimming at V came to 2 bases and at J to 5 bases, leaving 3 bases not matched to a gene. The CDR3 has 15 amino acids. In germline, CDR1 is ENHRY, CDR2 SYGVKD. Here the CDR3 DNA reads TGTGCCATCAGTGAGACTAGCGGGGTAAACAATGAGCAGTTCTTC. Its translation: CAISETSGVNNEQFF.

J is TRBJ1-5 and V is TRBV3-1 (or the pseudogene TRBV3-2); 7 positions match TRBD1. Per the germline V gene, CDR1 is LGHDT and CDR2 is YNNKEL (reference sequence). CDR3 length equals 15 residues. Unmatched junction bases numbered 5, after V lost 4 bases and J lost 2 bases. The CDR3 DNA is TGTGCCAGCAGCCGCGGAGGACAGGGCAATCAGCCCCAGCATTTT. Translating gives CASSRGGQGNQPQHF.

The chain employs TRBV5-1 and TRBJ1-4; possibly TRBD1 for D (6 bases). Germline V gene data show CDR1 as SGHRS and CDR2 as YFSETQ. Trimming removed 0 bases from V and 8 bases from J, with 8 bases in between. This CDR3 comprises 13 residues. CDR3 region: CASSLEGVEKLFF. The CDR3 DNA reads TGCGCCAGCAGCTTGGAGGGGGTAGAAAAACTGTTTTTT.

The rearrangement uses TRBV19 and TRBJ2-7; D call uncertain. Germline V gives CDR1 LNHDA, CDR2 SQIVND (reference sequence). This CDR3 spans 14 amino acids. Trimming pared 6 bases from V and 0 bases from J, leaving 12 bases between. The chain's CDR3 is CASRFQVSSYEQYF. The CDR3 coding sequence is TGTGCCAGTAGGTTTCAGGTGAGCTCCTACGAGCAGTACTTC. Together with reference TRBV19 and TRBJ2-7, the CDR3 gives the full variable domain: DGGITQSPKYLFRKEGQNVTLSCEQNLNHDAMYWYRQDPGQGLRLIYYSQIVNDFQKGDIAEGYSVSREKKESFPLTVTSAQKNPTAFYLCASRFQVSSYEQYFGPGTRLTVT.

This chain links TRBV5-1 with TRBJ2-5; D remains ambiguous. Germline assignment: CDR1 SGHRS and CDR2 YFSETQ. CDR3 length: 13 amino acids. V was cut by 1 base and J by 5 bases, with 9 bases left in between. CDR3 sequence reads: CASSLNSPETQYF. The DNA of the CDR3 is TGCGCCAGCAGCTTGAACAGTCCTGAGACCCAGTACTTC.

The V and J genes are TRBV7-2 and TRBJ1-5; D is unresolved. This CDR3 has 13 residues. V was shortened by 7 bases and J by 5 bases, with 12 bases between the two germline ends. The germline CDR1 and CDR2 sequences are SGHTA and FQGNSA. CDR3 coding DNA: TGTGCCAGCACCCATTTGGCCGATCAGCCCCAGCATTTT. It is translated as CASTHLADQPQHF.

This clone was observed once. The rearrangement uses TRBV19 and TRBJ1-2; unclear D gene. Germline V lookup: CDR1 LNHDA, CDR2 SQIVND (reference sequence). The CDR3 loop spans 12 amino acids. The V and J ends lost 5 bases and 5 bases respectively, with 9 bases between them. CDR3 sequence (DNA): TGTGCCAGTAGTTCGAGGGTTTATGGCTACACCTTC. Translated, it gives CASSSRVYGYTF.

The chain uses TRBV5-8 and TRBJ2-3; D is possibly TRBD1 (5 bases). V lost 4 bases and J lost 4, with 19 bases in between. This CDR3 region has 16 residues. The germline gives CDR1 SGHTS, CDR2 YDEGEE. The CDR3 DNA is TGTGCCAGCAGCCATTGGGGCCGAAGGGATGCAGATACGCAGTATTTT. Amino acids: CASSHWGRRDADTQYF. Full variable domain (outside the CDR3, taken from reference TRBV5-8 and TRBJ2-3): EAGVTQSPTHLIKTRGQQATLRCSPISGHTSVYWYQQALGLGLQFLLWYDEGEERNRGNFPPRFSGRQFPNYSSELNVNALELEDSALYLCASSHWGRRDADTQYFGPGTRLTVL.

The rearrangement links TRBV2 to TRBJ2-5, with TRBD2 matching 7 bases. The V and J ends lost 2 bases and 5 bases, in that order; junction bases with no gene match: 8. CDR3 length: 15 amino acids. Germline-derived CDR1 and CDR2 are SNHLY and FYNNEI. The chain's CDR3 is CASSETGGQGETQYF. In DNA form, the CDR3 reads TGTGCCAGCAGTGAAACGGGGGGTCAAGGGGAGACCCAGTACTTC.

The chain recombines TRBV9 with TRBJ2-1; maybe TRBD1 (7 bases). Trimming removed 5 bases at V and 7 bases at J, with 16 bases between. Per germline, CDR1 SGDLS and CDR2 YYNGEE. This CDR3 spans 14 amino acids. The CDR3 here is CASRSLEGANEQFF. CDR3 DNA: TGTGCCAGCAGGTCCCTGGAGGGGGCGAATGAGCAGTTCTTC.

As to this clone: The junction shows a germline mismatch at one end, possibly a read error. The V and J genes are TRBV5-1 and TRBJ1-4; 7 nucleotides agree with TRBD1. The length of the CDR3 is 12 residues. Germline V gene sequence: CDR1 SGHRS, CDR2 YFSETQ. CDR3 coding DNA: TGTGCCAGCAGTTTTACAGGGGAGAAACTGTTTTTT. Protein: CASSFTGEKLFF.

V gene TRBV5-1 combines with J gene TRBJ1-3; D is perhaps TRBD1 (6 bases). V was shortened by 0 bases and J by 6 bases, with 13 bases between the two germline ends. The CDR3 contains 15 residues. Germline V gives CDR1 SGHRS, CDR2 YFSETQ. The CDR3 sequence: CASSLGDRTQNTIYF. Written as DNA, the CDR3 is TGCGCCAGCAGCTTGGGCGACAGGACCCAAAACACCATATATTTT. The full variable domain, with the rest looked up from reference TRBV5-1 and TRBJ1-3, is KAGVTQTPRYLIKTRGQQVTLSCSPISGHRSVSWYQQTPGQGLQFLFEYFSETQRNKGNFPGRFSGRQFSNSRSEMNVSTLELGDSALYLCASSLGDRTQNTIYFGEGSWLTVV.

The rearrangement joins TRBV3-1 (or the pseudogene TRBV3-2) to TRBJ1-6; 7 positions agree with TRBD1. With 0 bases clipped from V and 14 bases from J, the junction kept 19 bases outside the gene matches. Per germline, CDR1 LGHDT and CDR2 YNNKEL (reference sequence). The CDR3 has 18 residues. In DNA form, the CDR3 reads TGTGCCAGCAGCCAAGAACGGCTGGCAGGGACAGAACTCCAGACCCTCCACTTT. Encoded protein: CASSQERLAGTELQTLHF.

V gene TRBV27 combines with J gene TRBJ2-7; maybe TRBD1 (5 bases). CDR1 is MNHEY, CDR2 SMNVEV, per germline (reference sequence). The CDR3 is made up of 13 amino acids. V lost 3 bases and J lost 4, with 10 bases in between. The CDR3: CASSFRVAYEQYF. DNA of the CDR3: TGTGCCAGCAGTTTCAGGGTGGCGTACGAGCAGTACTTC.

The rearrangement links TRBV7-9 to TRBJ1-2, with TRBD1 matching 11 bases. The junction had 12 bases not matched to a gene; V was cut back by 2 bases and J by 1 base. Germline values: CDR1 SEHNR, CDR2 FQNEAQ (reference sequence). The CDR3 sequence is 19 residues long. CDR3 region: CASSLNRGTGGPHNYGYTF. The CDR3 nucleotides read TGTGCCAGCAGCTTAAACAGGGGGACAGGGGGACCCCATAACTATGGCTACACCTTC.

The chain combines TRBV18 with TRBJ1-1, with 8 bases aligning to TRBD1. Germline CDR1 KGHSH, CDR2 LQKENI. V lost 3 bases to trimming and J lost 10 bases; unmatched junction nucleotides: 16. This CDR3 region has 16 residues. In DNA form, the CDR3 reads TGTGCCAGCTCACCTAACTCGCAGGGGGCGCAGGAAGTAGCTTTCTTT. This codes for CASSPNSQGAQEVAFF.

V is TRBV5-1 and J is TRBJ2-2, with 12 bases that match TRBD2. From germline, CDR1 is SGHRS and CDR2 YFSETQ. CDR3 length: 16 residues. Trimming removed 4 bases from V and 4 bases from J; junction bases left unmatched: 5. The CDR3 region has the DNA TGCGCCAGCAGCGCCACTAGCGGGAGGATCACCGGGGAGCTGTTTTTT. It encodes CASSATSGRITGELFF.

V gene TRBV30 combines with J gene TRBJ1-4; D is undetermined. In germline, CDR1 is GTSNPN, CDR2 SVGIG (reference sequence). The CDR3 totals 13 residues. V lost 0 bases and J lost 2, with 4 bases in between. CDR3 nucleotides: TGTGCCTGGAGTGTTCGGACTAATGAAAAACTGTTTTTT. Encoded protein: CAWSVRTNEKLFF.

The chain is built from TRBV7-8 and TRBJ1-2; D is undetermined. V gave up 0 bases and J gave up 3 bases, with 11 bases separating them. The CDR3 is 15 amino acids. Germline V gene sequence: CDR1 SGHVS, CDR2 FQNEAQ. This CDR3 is CASSLAAKQYYGYTF. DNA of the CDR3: TGTGCCAGCAGCTTAGCGGCGAAACAGTACTATGGCTACACCTTC.

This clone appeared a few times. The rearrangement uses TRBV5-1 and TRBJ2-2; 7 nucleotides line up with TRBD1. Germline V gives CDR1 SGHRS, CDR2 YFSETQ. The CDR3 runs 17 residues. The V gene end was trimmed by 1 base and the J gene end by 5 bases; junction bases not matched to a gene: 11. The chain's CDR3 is CASSLRVGQSRTGELFF. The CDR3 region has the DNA TGCGCCAGCAGCTTGCGAGTGGGACAGTCGCGAACCGGGGAGCTGTTTTTT.

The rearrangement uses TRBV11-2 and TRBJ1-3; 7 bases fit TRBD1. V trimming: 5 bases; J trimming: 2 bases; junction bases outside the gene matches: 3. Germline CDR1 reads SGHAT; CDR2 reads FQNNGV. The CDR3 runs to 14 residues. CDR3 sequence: CASSMRGPGNTIYF. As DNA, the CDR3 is TGTGCCAGCAGCATGAGGGGGCCTGGAAACACCATATATTTT.

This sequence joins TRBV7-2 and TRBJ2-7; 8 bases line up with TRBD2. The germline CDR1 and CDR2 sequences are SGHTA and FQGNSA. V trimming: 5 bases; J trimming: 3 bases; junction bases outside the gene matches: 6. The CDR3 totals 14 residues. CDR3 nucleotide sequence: TGTGCCAGCAGCCAAGCGGGAGTAAGCTACGAGCAGTACTTC. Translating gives CASSQAGVSYEQYF.

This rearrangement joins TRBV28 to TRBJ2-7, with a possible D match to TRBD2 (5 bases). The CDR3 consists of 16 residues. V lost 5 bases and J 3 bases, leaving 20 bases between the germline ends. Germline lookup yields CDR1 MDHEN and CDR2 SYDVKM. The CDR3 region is CASSHRTRGIIYEQYF. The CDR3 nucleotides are TGTGCCAGCAGTCACCGGACCCGGGGAATTATCTACGAGCAGTACTTC.

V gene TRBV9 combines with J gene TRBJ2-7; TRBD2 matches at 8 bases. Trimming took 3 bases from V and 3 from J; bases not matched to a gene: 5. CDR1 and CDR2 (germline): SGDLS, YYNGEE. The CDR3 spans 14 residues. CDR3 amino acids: CASSGEGLDYEQYF. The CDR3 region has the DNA TGTGCCAGCAGCGGAGAGGGACTAGACTACGAGCAGTACTTC.

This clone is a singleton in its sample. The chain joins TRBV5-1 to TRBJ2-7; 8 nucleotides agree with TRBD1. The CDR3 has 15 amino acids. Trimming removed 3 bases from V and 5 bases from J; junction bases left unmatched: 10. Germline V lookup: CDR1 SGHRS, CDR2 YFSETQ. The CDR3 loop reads CASSSPDRGVNEQYF. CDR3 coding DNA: TGCGCCAGCAGCTCCCCCGACAGGGGCGTCAACGAGCAGTACTTC.

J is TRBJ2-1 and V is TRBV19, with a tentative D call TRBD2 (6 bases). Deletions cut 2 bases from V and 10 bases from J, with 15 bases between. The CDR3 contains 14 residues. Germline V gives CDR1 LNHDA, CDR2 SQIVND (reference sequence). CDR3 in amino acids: CASSIPGRGGEQFF. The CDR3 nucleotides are TGTGCCAGTAGTATACCGGGGCGGGGCGGAGAGCAGTTCTTC.

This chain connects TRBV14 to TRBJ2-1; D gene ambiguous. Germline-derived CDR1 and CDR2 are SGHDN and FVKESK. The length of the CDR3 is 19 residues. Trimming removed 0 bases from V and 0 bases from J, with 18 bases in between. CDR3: CASSQDLEYFSSSYNEQFF. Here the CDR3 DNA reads TGTGCCAGCAGCCAAGATCTCGAATACTTCTCTAGCTCCTACAATGAGCAGTTCTTC. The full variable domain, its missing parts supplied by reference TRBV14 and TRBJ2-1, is EAGVTQFPSHSVIEKGQTVTLRCDPISGHDNLYWYRRVMGKEIKFLLHFVKESKQDESGMPNNRFLAERTGGTYSTLKVQPAELEDSGVYFCASSQDLEYFSSSYNEQFFGPGTRLTVL.

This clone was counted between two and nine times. This CDR3 reads CASSLSKDRGDYGELFF. In DNA, the CDR3 is TGTGCCAGCAGTCTCTCCAAGGACAGGGGGGATTACGGGGAGCTGTTTTTT. The chain combines TRBV2 with TRBJ2-2, with 10 nucleotides matching TRBD1. Germline trimming cut 5 bases from V and 7 bases from J; bases unmatched to any gene: 13. This CDR3 region has 17 residues. CDR1 SNHLY and CDR2 FYNNEI come from the germline V gene. Drawing the rest from reference TRBV2 and TRBJ2-2, the complete variable domain is EPEVTQTPSHQVTQMGQEVILRCVPISNHLYFYWYRQILGQKVEFLVSFYNNEISEKSEIFDDQFSVERPDGSNFTLKIRSTKLEDSAMYFCASSLSKDRGDYGELFFGEGSRLTVL.

CDR3 residues: CASSLKDRVVDTIYF. The CDR3 nucleotides are TGTGCCAGCTCGCTCAAGGACAGGGTTGTTGACACCATATATTTT. The genes are TRBV18 and TRBJ1-3; the match to TRBD1 covers 8 bases. The CDR3 totals 15 residues. Losses at the gene ends were 6 bases for V and 8 bases for J; bases not matched to a gene: 12. Germline CDR1 KGHSH, CDR2 LQKENI.